Below are 19 T cell receptor beta chains sequenced from a single sample in a study of vaccination effects on CD4 cells after COVID-19. Their target antigens are unknown. Here immunoSEQ multiplex PCR was the method, and the copy in TCRdb shows in-frame clones only, minus some. The sample carries 25,000 or so clones, over 55% recorded once. ViraFEST expansion of antigen-specific CD4+ T cells with viral peptide pools preceded sequencing. Culture proceeded for nine to ten days, and CD4+ T cells were then isolated. The healthy vaccine recipients, who had no prior SARS-CoV-2 infection, showed negative nucleocapsid antibodies. Sequencing was performed on CD4+ T cells from PBMCs cultured with HCoV-OC43 spike peptides, taken before COVID-19 vaccination. As to subset: HCoV-OC43 spike overlapping peptide pool stimulation. These receptors were collected from a human donor who received a COVID-19 vaccine.

The chain couples TRBV3-1 (or the pseudogene TRBV3-2) to TRBJ2-4, with D possibly being TRBD2 (5 bases). CDR3 size: 16 residues. From germline, CDR1 is LGHDT and CDR2 YNNKEL (reference sequence). The V end lost 1 base, the J end lost 1 base, and 11 bases lay between the germline ends. The CDR3 coding sequence is TGTGCCAGCAGCCAAGCCCGGACGGGGGCCAAAAACATTCAGTACTTC. Protein product: CASSQARTGAKNIQYF.

The chain employs TRBV29-1 and TRBJ1-1; D not resolved. Germline loops: CDR1 SQVTM, CDR2 ANQGSEA. The CDR3 has 14 residues. Trimming cost V 6 bases and J 0 bases, with 14 bases left between them. The CDR3 spells CSVGTSRMNTEAFF. As DNA, the CDR3 is TGCAGCGTCGGAACGTCCAGAATGAACACTGAAGCTTTCTTT.

The rearrangement links TRBV18 to TRBJ2-7, with a tentative D call TRBD2 (7 bases). CDR1 and CDR2 from the germline V gene are KGHSH and LQKENI. V was pared by 1 base and J by 7 bases, with 17 bases between. This CDR3 spans 15 amino acids. The CDR3 sequence is CASSPRDGGPREQYF. The CDR3 nucleotides are TGTGCCAGCTCACCACGTGACGGGGGGCCGCGAGAGCAGTACTTC. Full variable domain (outside the CDR3, taken from reference TRBV18 and TRBJ2-7): NAGVMQNPRHLVRRRGQEARLRCSPMKGHSHVYWYRQLPEEGLKFMVYLQKENIIDESGMPKERFSAEFPKEGPSILRIQQVVRGDSAAYFCASSPRDGGPREQYFGPGTRLTVT.

The J gene is TRBJ2-2, the V gene TRBV5-1; D is undetermined. The germline CDR1 and CDR2 sequences are SGHRS and YFSETQ. The ends were cut back, 1 base at V and 5 bases at J, with 3 bases in the middle. The CDR3 has 12 amino acids. CDR3 sequence (DNA): TGCGCCAGCAGCTTGTTTACCGGGGAGCTGTTTTTT. It codes for CASSLFTGELFF.

The V gene is TRBV2, the J gene TRBJ1-1; maybe TRBD1 (6 bases). Germline CDR1 is SNHLY and CDR2 is FYNNEI. Trimming took 4 bases from V and 0 from J, leaving 15 bases between them. The CDR3 sequence is 16 residues long. CDR3 loop: CASSVLDRLMNTEAFF. For the CDR3, the DNA is TGTGCCAGCAGTGTACTCGACAGGCTGATGAACACTGAAGCTTTCTTT.

A single count supports this clone. The chain is built from TRBV10-1 and TRBJ2-3, with TRBD2 as a possible D gene (5 bases). Germline assignment: CDR1 WNHNN and CDR2 SYGVQD (reference sequence). There are 14 residues in the CDR3. Trimming pared 7 bases from V and 2 bases from J, leaving 13 bases between. Here the CDR3 DNA reads TGCGCCAGCAATCCGGAGGCTTACACAGATACGCAGTATTTT. Encoded protein: CASNPEAYTDTQYF.

This chain uses TRBV6-4 with TRBJ2-3, with 8 nucleotides matching TRBD2. The CDR3 runs 15 residues. V shed 2 bases and J 2 bases; nucleotides not matched to a gene: 3. The V gene's germline CDR1 is MRHNA and CDR2 SNTAGT. As DNA, the CDR3 is TGTGCCAGCAGTGACGCCGGGGGGGCCACAGATACGCAGTATTTT. Its protein is CASSDAGGATDTQYF.

DNA of the CDR3: TGTGCCAGCAGGACTAGCGGGGCGGAGACCCAGTACTTC. It yields the protein CASRTSGAETQYF. The chain links TRBV19 to TRBJ2-5, with 12 bases identical to TRBD2. The germline gives CDR1 LNHDA, CDR2 SQIVND (reference sequence). J was trimmed by 5 bases and V by 9 bases; bases with no gene match: 4. The CDR3 totals 13 residues.

The V call is TRBV5-4, the J call TRBJ1-2; 8 positions match TRBD1. Germline V gene data show CDR1 as SGHNT and CDR2 as YYREEE (reference sequence). Trimming cost V 1 base and J 3 bases; bases outside gene matches: 2. This CDR3 comprises 14 residues. CDR3 protein: CASSLQGADYGYTF. In DNA form, the CDR3 reads TGTGCCAGCAGCTTGCAGGGGGCAGACTATGGCTACACCTTC.

J is TRBJ2-7 and V is TRBV4-2; 10 nucleotides agree with TRBD2. With 3 bases clipped from V and 4 bases from J, the junction kept 9 bases outside the gene matches. Germline V CDR1 and CDR2: LGHNA, YNFKEQ. The CDR3 extends over 16 amino acids. DNA of the CDR3: TGTGCCAGCAGCCAGGAGTCTAGCGGGGGTGTTTACGAGCAGTACTTC. Protein product: CASSQESSGGVYEQYF.

V usage is TRBV5-4 and J usage is TRBJ2-7; D is undetermined. V was pared by 3 bases and J by 3 bases, with 13 bases between. The germline gives CDR1 SGHNT, CDR2 YYREEE (reference sequence). This CDR3 contains 14 residues. CDR3 amino acids: CASSWRPRSYEQYF. In nucleotides, the CDR3 is TGTGCCAGCAGCTGGCGCCCCCGAAGCTACGAGCAGTACTTC. Full variable domain (outside the CDR3, taken from reference TRBV5-4 and TRBJ2-7): ETGVTQSPTHLIKTRGQQVTLRCSSQSGHNTVSWYQQALGQGPQFIFQYYREEENGRGNFPPRFSGLQFPNYSSELNVNALELDDSALYLCASSWRPRSYEQYFGPGTRLTVT.

This clone came up a few times. The chain is built from TRBV5-1 and TRBJ1-3; D unclear. Germline assignment: CDR1 SGHRS and CDR2 YFSETQ. The CDR3 length is 15 residues. Trimming left V 0 bases short and J 0 bases short, with 7 bases between. CDR3 sequence reads: CASSLDRASGNTIYF. The CDR3 bases are TGCGCCAGCAGCTTGGACAGAGCCTCTGGAAACACCATATATTTT.

The chain links TRBV15 to TRBJ2-2; D unresolved. CDR3 length: 16 residues. Germline CDR1 reads LNHNV; CDR2 reads YYDKDF (reference sequence). V lost 0 bases, J lost 6 bases, and 14 bases lay in between. In DNA form, the CDR3 reads TGTGCCACCAGCAGAGATGCTAGGACCCCCCCCGGGGAGCTGTTTTTT. Amino acid sequence: CATSRDARTPPGELFF.

The chain couples TRBV11-2 to TRBJ1-2; tentative D call: TRBD1 (5 bases). CDR1 and CDR2 (germline): SGHAT, FQNNGV. V was pared by 5 bases and J by 2 bases, with 15 bases between. CDR3 size: 15 residues. The CDR3 nucleotides are TGTGCCAGCAGCCAGACCGGGGACGAAAACTATGGCTACACCTTC. It specifies CASSQTGDENYGYTF. The full variable domain, its missing parts supplied by reference TRBV11-2 and TRBJ1-2, is EAGVAQSPRYKIIEKRQSVAFWCNPISGHATLYWYQQILGQGPKLLIQFQNNGVVDDSQLPKDRFSAERLKGVDSTLKIQPAKLEDSAVYLCASSQTGDENYGYTFGSGTRLTVV.

The chain joins TRBV9 to TRBJ2-3, with 9 bases fitting TRBD2. Losses at the gene ends were 4 bases for V and 0 bases for J; bases not matched to a gene: 9. This CDR3 region has 17 residues. Germline CDR1 SGDLS, CDR2 YYNGEE. The CDR3 coding sequence is TGTGCCAGCAGCCTCAGCGGGGGGCCGGTGAGCACAGATACGCAGTATTTT. Protein: CASSLSGGPVSTDTQYF.

This chain uses TRBV6-1 with TRBJ2-1, with TRBD2 matching 9 bases. The junction had 8 bases not matched to a gene; V was cut back by 2 bases and J by 9 bases. CDR3 length equals 15 residues. Germline CDR1 reads MNHNS; CDR2 reads SASEGT. CDR3 bases: TGTGCCAGCAGTGAAATGGCGGGGGGGTACGGTGAGCAGTTCTTC. Translation gives CASSEMAGGYGEQFF.

The chain couples TRBV5-4 to TRBJ2-3, with 11 bases matching TRBD2. There are 15 residues in the CDR3. CDR1 is SGHNT, CDR2 YYREEE, per germline (reference sequence). The ends lost 7 bases at V and 4 bases at J; junction bases unmatched: 8. The CDR3 reads CASAKTSGVSDTQYF. The CDR3 DNA reads as TGTGCCAGCGCAAAGACTAGCGGGGTTTCAGATACGCAGTATTTT.

The chain employs TRBV3-1 (or the pseudogene TRBV3-2) and TRBJ2-3, with 15 nucleotides matching TRBD2. V trimming: 6 bases; J trimming: 3 bases; junction bases outside the gene matches: 4. The V gene's germline CDR1 is LGHDT and CDR2 YNNKEL (reference sequence). The CDR3 runs to 16 residues. The CDR3 DNA reads as TGTGCCAGCAGGCCGGGACTAGCGGGAGGAACAGATACGCAGTATTTT. This codes for CASRPGLAGGTDTQYF.

The rearrangement joins TRBV9 to TRBJ2-5; tentatively, D is TRBD1 or TRBD2 (7 bases each). This CDR3 region has 18 residues. Germline loops: CDR1 SGDLS, CDR2 YYNGEE. V lost 7 bases, J lost 4 bases, and 29 bases lay in between. DNA of the CDR3: TGTGCCAGCGGGCCCGGTTGGGAGGGACAGCCTCACCGAGAGACCCAGTACTTC. It translates to CASGPGWEGQPHRETQYF.